A single sample gave rise to the 2 T cell receptor beta chains below, sequenced in a study of cytomegalovirus exposure and HLA in healthy donors. Researchers ran the PCR with 60 Vbeta and 13 Jbeta primers. The data were produced by immunoSEQ multiplex PCR, yet TCRdb's version contains in-frame clones alone and is incomplete. Here the sample spans some 140,000 clones, 60% to 80% being singletons. Source material: PBMCs. The source is a man aged 45-65 years in good health and CMV-seronegative.

This clone has only a few counts. The gene calls are TRBV5-4 and TRBJ1-1; D perhaps matches TRBD1 (5 bases). The CDR3 has 13 amino acids. The germline V gene has CDR1 SGHNT and CDR2 YYREEE (reference sequence). The V end lost 7 bases, the J end lost 1 base, and 11 bases lay between the germline ends. CDR3 bases: TGTGCCAGCTCGGGGGGGAGGAACACTGAAGCTTTCTTT. This gives the protein CASSGGRNTEAFF.

This clone occurred a few times. CDR3 loop: CASSQGIYGDTQYF. Written as DNA, the CDR3 is TGCGCCAGCAGCCAAGGTATTTACGGAGATACGCAGTATTTT. The chain is built from TRBV4-1 and TRBJ2-3; no firm D call. V was pared by 1 base and J by 5 bases, with 10 bases between. The length of the CDR3 is 14 residues. Germline assignment: CDR1 MGHRA and CDR2 YSYEKL.